This TCR beta chain stems from a study of blood T cell repertoires in COVID-19. Study context: The study drew acute and convalescent COVID-19 samples from the United States, Italy and Spain.

This clone showed up just a few times. Source study methods: Estimation of nucleated cell counts was performed using reference gene primer amplification. Sequenced by immunoSEQ multiplex PCR; TCRdb stores in-frame clones only, minus some. The DNA gave D and trimming, while V, J and clone size come from that table. Seen here are about 330,000 clones, under 95% observed once, and the top ten hold approximately 18%. Germline lookup yields CDR1 MNHEY and CDR2 SMNVEV (reference sequence). The V end lost 5 bases, the J end lost 5 bases, and 13 bases lay between the germline ends. This CDR3 is 13 amino acids long. Among Cohort 3 donors, those recovered had two negative PCRs, clearance, or symptom resolution.

The sequence was collected from a woman in her twenties or thirties who had recovered from COVID-19. The chain joins TRBV27 to TRBJ2-7, with a tentative D call TRBD2 (6 bases). Sequences were obtained from PBMCs or T cells enriched from blood (not recorded which). The CDR3 region is CASSGPGDHEQYF. The CDR3 DNA reads TGTGCCAGCAGTGGACCGGGGGACCACGAGCAGTACTTC.